A single sample is the source of the 8 T cell receptor beta chains below, sequenced in a study of T-cell memory formation after mild COVID-19. TCRdb analysed the 5' RACE reads with MiXCR anew, one entry per CDR3 protein. In the table there are roughly 310,000 distinct CDR3 sequences, more than 15% of which are singletons. Sequencing input: PBMCs or a T cell subset sorted from them (not recorded which). These TCRs come from a man between 18 and 29 years old who had mild COVID-19 (a few samples of this study predate the infection). Cell type and time point are not known.

A few counts support this clonotype. The V gene is TRBV10-2, the J gene TRBJ2-1; 8 bases map to TRBD2. The J segment lost 4 bases and the V segment lost 3 bases, leaving 8 bases of the junction unmatched. CDR1 is WSHSY, CDR2 SAAADI, per germline. The CDR3 loop spans 16 amino acids. CDR3: CASSDPRAGGYNEQFF. For the CDR3, the DNA is TGCGCCAGCAGTGACCCCCGTGCGGGGGGATACAATGAGCAGTTCTTC.

In its sample, this clonotype was seen many times. This chain connects TRBV5-8 to TRBJ2-7, with 7 bases matching TRBD1. The CDR3 runs 15 residues. Unmatched junction bases numbered 10, after V lost 7 bases and J lost 0 bases. Per germline, CDR1 SGHTS and CDR2 YDEGEE. In DNA form, the CDR3 reads TGTGCCAGCGGCCTTGAGGACAGGCCCTCCTACGAGCAGTACTTC. This translates into CASGLEDRPSYEQYF.

The rearrangement links TRBV3-1 to TRBJ1-1; no clear D. Germline CDR1 reads LGHDT; CDR2 reads YNNKEL (reference sequence). V shed 0 bases and J shed 0 bases, with 5 bases lying between them. The CDR3 contains 14 residues. The CDR3 protein is CASSQETMNTEAFF. CDR3 nucleotides: TGTGCCAGCAGCCAAGAAACGATGAACACTGAAGCTTTCTTT.

This clonotype was seen more than once but under ten times. The gene calls are TRBV7-2 and TRBJ1-4, with TRBD1 matching over 7 bases. Losses at the gene ends were 5 bases for V and 5 bases for J; bases not matched to a gene: 11. Germline assignment: CDR1 SGHTA and CDR2 FQGNSA. This CDR3 is built from 16 residues. CDR3 in amino acids: CASSQAGTAGNEKLFF. The CDR3 nucleotides are TGTGCCAGCAGCCAAGCGGGGACAGCCGGGAATGAAAAACTGTTTTTT.

This clonotype was seen repeatedly, ten times or more. Written as DNA, the CDR3 is TGCAGTGCTAGACACCCTACGACACTCACCGGGGAGCTGTTTTTT. Amino acids: CSARHPTTLTGELFF. The chain has TRBV20-1 and TRBJ2-2, with no clear D. V lost 2 bases to trimming and J lost 4 bases, with 14 bases between them. Germline assignment: CDR1 DFQATT and CDR2 SNEGSKA (reference sequence). This CDR3 comprises 15 residues.

This clonotype was recorded at least ten times. V usage is TRBV12-3 or TRBV12-4 and J usage is TRBJ2-7; D gene unclear. The CDR3 has 13 residues. The germline V and J ends were trimmed by 3 bases and 5 bases, with 11 bases remaining between them. CDR3 sequence (DNA): TGTGCCAGCAGTTTTTGGACGTTGGACGAGCAGTACTTC. Translated: CASSFWTLDEQYF.

The chain couples TRBV7-2 to TRBJ2-7; tentatively, D is TRBD1 (5 bases). This CDR3 contains 16 residues. The V gene lost 1 base and the J gene lost 1 base, with 14 bases spanning the gap. CDR1 is SGHTA and CDR2 is FQGNSA in the germline V gene. The CDR3 DNA sequence: TGTGCCAGCAGCTTAGGACCTTACAGGACGTCCTACGAGCAGTACTTC. Its protein product is CASSLGPYRTSYEQYF.

This clonotype was observed a few times. The CDR3 DNA follows: TGTGCCAGCAGTTTACCATGGAACACTGAAGCTTTCTTT. Translation gives CASSLPWNTEAFF. The J gene is TRBJ1-1, the V gene TRBV28, with D hard to call. Germline CDR1 MDHEN, CDR2 SYDVKM. The CDR3 runs 13 residues. V was pared by 2 bases and J by 1 base, with 5 bases between.